This T cell receptor (beta chain) was captured by sequencing in a study of cytomegalovirus exposure and HLA in healthy donors. The study's findings and limits: Exclusion as indistinguishable affected some V segments, including TRBV6-2 and TRBV6-3.

The CDR3 has 17 residues. CDR1 is LNHDA and CDR2 is SQIVND in the germline V gene (reference sequence). Germline trimming cut 5 bases from V and 5 bases from J; bases unmatched to any gene: 15. Turning to this clone: Its antigen is undetermined.

The PCR contained 60 Vbeta and 13 Jbeta primers. Sequenced by immunoSEQ multiplex PCR; TCRdb stores in-frame clones only, minus some. This sample contains roughly 50,000 clones. The chain uses TRBV19 and TRBJ1-1, with TRBD1 matching over 9 bases. What was sequenced was PBMCs. This clonotype was obtained from a woman aged 55-70 years in good health and CMV-seropositive. CDR3 amino acids: CASSFPGQGRAGTEAFF. Written as DNA, the CDR3 is TGTGCCAGTAGTTTCCCGGGACAGGGACGGGCTGGAACTGAAGCTTTCTTT.